Sequencing of this T cell receptor beta chain was carried out in a study of human T cells and chemical hapten exposure. Study summary: Each week of the roughly 23-week study, patients had diphenylcyclopropenone applied to the scalp.

The CDR3 extends over 22 amino acids. V dropped 5 bases and J dropped 0; count of bases not matched to a gene: 18. From germline, CDR1 is SGHAT and CDR2 FQNNGV. In regard to this clonotype: The antigen is undetermined.

Original data processing: Counts of TCRs in each sample centred on a median of approximately 100,000 and extended from around 25,000 to 690,000. A single record per CDR3 protein comes from TCRdb applying MiXCR to the RACE reads. The V and J calls, along with clone size, are taken from TCRdb and not from the paper's own processing. The data contain some 360,000 distinct CDR3 sequences, 5.1% of them singletons. Sample time point: pre-sensitization, week 0. The sample's treatment: therapeutic diphenylcyclopropenone sensitization with weekly scalp DPC. Venepuncture was done earlier than the placement of each patch test. Whole-study results and caveats: Because they had alopecia, donors may respond immunologically unlike healthy people.

The TCR was taken from a woman aged 45-60 years with alopecia areata. Some clones in this sample may be carry-over from other donors' samples. V is TRBV11-2 and J is TRBJ2-2, with 13 bases that match TRBD2. Sequencing was performed on whole blood, taken in connection with sensitization to the hapten diphenylcyclopropenone (DPC). The CDR3 sequence is CASSDRRRGGLAGASNTGELFF. CDR3 in DNA: TGTGCCAGCAGCGACCGGAGACGTGGCGGACTAGCGGGAGCCTCGAACACCGGGGAGCTGTTTTTT.